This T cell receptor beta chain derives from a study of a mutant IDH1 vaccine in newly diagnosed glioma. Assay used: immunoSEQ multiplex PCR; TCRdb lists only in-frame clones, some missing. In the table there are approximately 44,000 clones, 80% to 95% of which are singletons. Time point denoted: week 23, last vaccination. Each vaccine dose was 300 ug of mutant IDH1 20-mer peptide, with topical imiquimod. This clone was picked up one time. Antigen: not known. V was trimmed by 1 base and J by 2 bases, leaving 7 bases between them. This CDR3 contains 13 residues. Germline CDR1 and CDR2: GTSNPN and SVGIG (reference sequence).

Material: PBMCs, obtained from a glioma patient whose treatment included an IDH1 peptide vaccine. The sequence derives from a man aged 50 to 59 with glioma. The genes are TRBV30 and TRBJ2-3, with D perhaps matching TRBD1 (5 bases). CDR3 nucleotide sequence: TGTGCCTGGAGTGGACAGCCCACAGATACGCAGTATTTT. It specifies CAWSGQPTDTQYF.